The 26 T cell receptor beta chains presented below share a single source sample, sequenced in a study of CDR3 diversity in severe acne. TCRdb redid the calling of the PCR reads with MiXCR, one entry per CDR3 protein. The sample includes about 98,000 distinct CDR3 sequences, about half of them seen just once. What was sequenced was blood. Receptor source: a male donor with acne.

This chain connects TRBV9 to TRBJ2-7, with no clear D. The CDR3 loop spans 13 amino acids. Trimming cost V 3 bases and J 7 bases, with 14 bases left between them. In germline, CDR1 is SGDLS, CDR2 YYNGEE. The CDR3 here is CASSEALVGEQYF. The CDR3 DNA is TGTGCCAGCAGCGAGGCCCTAGTCGGTGAGCAGTACTTC.

This clonotype occurred a few times. The chain combines TRBV28 with TRBJ1-2; the match to TRBD1 covers 11 bases. V lost 3 bases to trimming and J lost 8 bases; unmatched junction nucleotides: 5. The germline V gene encodes CDR1 MDHEN and CDR2 SYDVKM. CDR3 length: 14 residues. For the CDR3, the DNA is TGTGCCAGCAGTTTTTCGGACAGGGGGCGCGGCTACACCTTC. It specifies CASSFSDRGRGYTF.

This clonotype has a count of ten or more. The chain links TRBV9 to TRBJ2-2; D is perhaps TRBD2 (6 bases). The CDR3 sequence is 14 residues long. V dropped 0 bases and J dropped 7 bases, with 10 bases sitting between them. Looked up from germline, CDR1 is SGDLS and CDR2 is YYNGEE. The CDR3 sequence is CASSVDGGGGELFF. For the CDR3, the DNA is TGTGCCAGCAGCGTAGATGGGGGAGGCGGGGAGCTGTTTTTT.

DNA of the CDR3: TGCAGCGTTGACTGGGCAGATACGCAGTATTTT. Translation: CSVDWADTQYF. The chain combines TRBV29-1 with TRBJ2-3; D call uncertain. The CDR3 length is 11 residues. Germline CDR1 and CDR2: SQVTM and ANQGSEA. Deletions cut 3 bases from V and 4 bases from J, with 5 bases between.

The chain is built from TRBV20-1 and TRBJ2-2; 8 nucleotides match TRBD2. Per the germline V gene, CDR1 is DFQATT and CDR2 is SNEGSKA (reference sequence). The CDR3 length is 15 residues. V lost 0 bases, J lost 7 bases, and 7 bases stayed unmatched. This CDR3 is CSARETGTSGGELFF. In DNA form, the CDR3 reads TGCAGTGCTAGAGAGACCGGGACTAGTGGCGGGGAGCTGTTTTTT.

A word on this clonotype: The conserved final phenylalanine or tryptophan is absent from the CDR3, which likely points to a read error. The genes are TRBV6-4 and TRBJ2-1; D not certain. Per the germline V gene, CDR1 is MRHNA and CDR2 is SNTAGT. CDR3 length equals 14 residues. V lost 0 bases, J lost 7 bases, and 10 bases lay in between. The CDR3: CASSDSRNMNEQFS. DNA of the CDR3: TGTGCCAGCAGTGACTCAAGGAACATGAATGAGCAGTTCTCC.

This clonotype showed up just a few times. The chain combines TRBV12-3 or TRBV12-4 with TRBJ2-5, with 8 bases matching TRBD2. V shed 4 bases, J shed 6 bases, and the junction held 10 bases outside the gene matches. The length of the CDR3 is 15 residues. CDR3 loop: CASSYGGRRLQTQYF. CDR3 nucleotide sequence: TGTGCCAGCAGTTACGGCGGGAGGCGCCTGCAGACCCAGTACTTC.

This clonotype was seen repeatedly, ten times or more. The chain recombines TRBV20-1 with TRBJ2-7; D might be TRBD1 (6 bases). Between the trimmed V and J ends, which lost 1 base and 7 bases, there was a span of 14 bases. Germline V lookup: CDR1 DFQATT, CDR2 SNEGSKA (reference sequence). This CDR3 region has 13 residues. The CDR3 protein is CSARVTGTREQYV. CDR3 bases: TGCAGTGCTAGAGTCACAGGGACGAGGGAGCAGTACGTC.

Regarding this clonotype: One end of the junction is discordant with germline, which a read error may explain. The V and J genes are TRBV11-2 and TRBJ2-7; D unresolved. The germline CDR1 and CDR2 sequences are SGHAT and FQNNGV. CDR3 size: 14 residues. This chain's CDR3 is CASSLDRDSYERYF. The CDR3 bases are TGTGCCAGCAGCCTTGACCGTGACTCCTACGAGCGGTACTTC.

DNA of the CDR3: TGTGCCACCAGTGACCCGAAGGGCGAGCAGTACTTC. Amino acids: CATSDPKGEQYF. The chain links TRBV24-1 to TRBJ2-7; D not certain. Germline V lookup: CDR1 KGHDR, CDR2 SFDVKD. This CDR3 has 12 amino acids. V was clipped by 4 bases and J by 6 bases, with 9 bases between them.

Details on this clonotype: An end of the junction does not agree with germline; a read error may underlie this. CDR3 sequence reads: CASSTLGYYEQCF. The CDR3 DNA is TGTGCCAGCAGCACACTAGGCTACTACGAGCAGTGCTTC. The chain links TRBV6-1 to TRBJ2-7, with D perhaps matching TRBD2 (5 bases). Germline CDR1 is MNHNS and CDR2 is SASEGT. The CDR3 sequence is 13 residues long.

This CDR3 reads CATSSIDWTASSYEQYF. CDR3 coding DNA: TGTGCCACCAGCTCGATCGATTGGACCGCCAGCTCCTACGAGCAGTACTTC. The rearrangement uses TRBV15 and TRBJ2-7; D gene uncertain. Trimming removed 5 bases at V and 0 bases at J, with 20 bases between. The CDR3 contains 17 residues. The V gene's germline CDR1 is LNHNV and CDR2 YYDKDF (reference sequence).

This clonotype showed up many times. V usage is TRBV6-5 and J usage is TRBJ2-7; D is ambiguous. The CDR3 covers 14 residues. The V end lost 2 bases, the J end lost 3 bases, and 11 bases lay between the germline ends. Germline loops: CDR1 MNHEY, CDR2 SVGAGI. CDR3 in DNA: TGTGCCAGCAGTTACCGTAGGACCAACTACGAGCAGTACTTC. Protein sequence: CASSYRRTNYEQYF.

About this clonotype: At one end, the junction sequence differs from germline, possibly due to a read error. The chain is built from TRBV7-8 and TRBJ2-7, with 8 positions matching TRBD2. The germline V gene encodes CDR1 SGHVS and CDR2 FQNEAQ. This CDR3 contains 17 residues. This CDR3 is CASSQGISGVNSYEQYF. CDR3 nucleotides: TGCGCCAGCAGCCAGGGCATTAGCGGGGTGAACTCCTACGAGCAGTACTTC.

This clonotype was found many times. The rearrangement links TRBV28 to TRBJ1-2, with D possibly matching TRBD1 (6 bases). The V and J ends lost 3 bases and 7 bases respectively, with 15 bases between them. The germline CDR1 and CDR2 sequences are MDHEN and SYDVKM. The CDR3 extends over 14 amino acids. CDR3 sequence reads: CASSLGSGGLGYTF. The CDR3 DNA reads TGTGCCAGCAGTTTGGGTTCGGGGGGCCTTGGCTACACCTTC.

With respect to this clonotype: This may come from a read error, since a much larger clone is one base off. The chain couples TRBV6-4 to TRBJ2-1, with D perhaps TRBD2 (7 bases). From germline, CDR1 is MRHNA and CDR2 SNTAGT. The length of the CDR3 is 16 residues. CDR3 in DNA: TGTGCCAGCAGTGACTCAGGGGCAGGGGACTACAATGAGCGGTTCTTC. Protein sequence: CASSDSGAGDYNERFF.

This chain links TRBV7-2 with TRBJ2-5; D is tentatively TRBD1 or TRBD2 (5 bases each). CDR3 length: 13 amino acids. Trimming cost V 6 bases and J 2 bases, with 10 bases left between them. Germline CDR1 and CDR2: SGHTA and FQGNSA. This chain's CDR3 is CASRGDPQETQYF. The CDR3 DNA reads TGTGCCAGCAGGGGGGACCCACAAGAGACCCAGTACTTC.

The chain recombines TRBV10-2 with TRBJ1-5; the D is unclear. Germline CDR1 WSHSY, CDR2 SAAADI. CDR3 length equals 14 residues. Trimming took 6 bases from V and 0 from J, leaving 9 bases between them. This CDR3 is CASSRRVSNQPQHF. The CDR3 bases are TGCGCCAGCAGCAGACGGGTTAGCAATCAGCCCCAGCATTTT.

About this clonotype itself: A much more abundant neighbour one base away suggests this may be a read error. The genes are TRBV10-1 and TRBJ2-2; D is unclear. Germline CDR1 and CDR2: WNHNN and SYGVQD (reference sequence). The CDR3 runs 14 residues. The CDR3 sequence is CAGSLELNTGELFF. CDR3 coding DNA: TGCGCCGGCAGTCTCGAATTGAACACCGGGGAGCTGTTTTTT.

This chain uses TRBV20-1 with TRBJ2-7; D unresolved. This CDR3 has 13 amino acids. CDR1 is DFQATT and CDR2 is SNEGSKA in the germline V gene (reference sequence). V was cut by 1 base and J by 3 bases, with 10 bases left in between. The CDR3 DNA reads as TGCAGTGCTAGAGCCCTTGACGGCTACGAGCAGTACTTC. It encodes CSARALDGYEQYF.

As for this clonotype: The final CDR3 position lacks the conserved phenylalanine or tryptophan, pointing to a likely read error. V gene TRBV19 combines with J gene TRBJ2-2; the match to TRBD2 covers 9 bases. The germline CDR1 and CDR2 sequences are LNHDA and SQIVND (reference sequence). V shed 7 bases, J shed 4 bases, and the junction held 16 bases outside the gene matches. CDR3 size: 18 residues. CDR3 sequence (DNA): TGTGCCAGTAACCCAAAAACATTAGCGGGAGTGGGCACCGGGGAGCTGTTTCTT. Protein sequence: CASNPKTLAGVGTGELFL.

This clonotype was observed at least ten times. The chain recombines TRBV20-1 with TRBJ2-7; 10 nucleotides line up with TRBD1. CDR3 size: 15 residues. With 3 bases clipped from V and 6 bases from J, the junction kept 11 bases outside the gene matches. Germline CDR1 DFQATT, CDR2 SNEGSKA (reference sequence). The CDR3 coding sequence is TGCAGTGCTAGGGGCTCCGGGACAGGGGTATCCGAGCAGTACTTC. Encoded protein: CSARGSGTGVSEQYF.

This clonotype is labeled medium-sized. V gene TRBV15 combines with J gene TRBJ1-4; no clear D. V was pared by 1 base and J by 4 bases, with 10 bases between. Germline assignment: CDR1 LNHNV and CDR2 YYDKDF (reference sequence). The CDR3 covers 15 residues. The CDR3 DNA sequence: TGTGCCACCAGCAGAGGAACAGAGAATAATGAAAAACTGTTTTTT. It is translated as CATSRGTENNEKLFF.

The rearrangement joins TRBV5-6 to TRBJ2-7; 12 bases map to TRBD2. V dropped 2 bases and J dropped 4; count of bases not matched to a gene: 16. This CDR3 contains 19 residues. CDR1 and CDR2 from the germline V gene are SGHDT and YYEEEE. CDR3 bases: TGTGCCAGCAGCTTAACCTCTCTAGCGGGAGGGTCGGGGGAGTACGAGCAGTACTTC. It is translated as CASSLTSLAGGSGEYEQYF.

This clonotype was counted a few times. This sequence joins TRBV29-1 and TRBJ1-1; the D gene is possibly TRBD1 (6 bases). V shed 0 bases and J shed 10 bases, with 12 bases lying between them. The CDR3 contains 12 residues. CDR1 SQVTM and CDR2 ANQGSEA come from the germline V gene. The CDR3 sequence: CSVEENSRGAFF. The CDR3 DNA sequence: TGCAGCGTTGAAGAAAATTCCAGGGGAGCTTTCTTT.

CDR3 in amino acids: CSVGGTKSNQPQHF. The CDR3 DNA sequence: TGCAGCGTAGGGGGGACGAAGAGCAATCAGCCCCAGCATTTT. J is TRBJ1-5 and V is TRBV29-1, with D possibly TRBD1 on 6 matching bases. The V end lost 6 bases, the J end lost 1 base, and 13 bases lay between the germline ends. Per germline, CDR1 SQVTM and CDR2 ANQGSEA. The CDR3 loop spans 14 amino acids.